What follows are 17 T cell receptor beta chains derived from one specimen sequenced in a study of T cell repertoires in cytomegalovirus infection. TCRdb re-called the reads with MiXCR, one entry per CDR3 protein. The data show 200,000 to 300,000 distinct CDR3 sequences, roughly an eighth seen once. The sequencing input was PBMCs. These receptors came from a human donor in good health (CMV status not recorded). Some clones in this sample may be carry-over from other donors' samples.

The chain recombines TRBV12-3 or TRBV12-4 with TRBJ1-1, with unresolved D. Deletions cut 6 bases from V and 3 bases from J, with 11 bases between. CDR3 length: 13 amino acids. CDR3 residues: CASSPTRDTEAFF. The CDR3 DNA reads TGTGCCAGCAGCCCTACGAGGGACACTGAAGCTTTCTTT.

This clonotype was seen many times. The CDR3 DNA sequence: TGTGCCAGCAGCCTTAGTACAGCGGGTAGCTCCTACAATGAGCAGTTCTTC. It specifies CASSLSTAGSSYNEQFF. The chain links TRBV28 to TRBJ2-1; TRBD2 is a possible D gene (6 bases). The CDR3 is 17 residues long. V was cut by 6 bases and J by 0 bases, with 18 bases left in between. Germline CDR1 MDHEN, CDR2 SYDVKM.

V usage is TRBV12-3 or TRBV12-4 and J usage is TRBJ2-7; the D gene could be TRBD1 or TRBD2 (6 bases each). There are 14 residues in the CDR3. Trimming removed 7 bases at V and 4 bases at J, with 17 bases between. The CDR3 region is CASNPGAGRYEQYF. The CDR3 DNA follows: TGTGCCAGCAACCCGGGGGCAGGGAGGTACGAGCAGTACTTC.

This clonotype has a count of ten or more. The V call is TRBV6-1, the J call TRBJ2-6; D call uncertain. Trimming removed 4 bases from V and 3 bases from J, with 10 bases in between. CDR1 is MNHNS and CDR2 is SASEGT in the germline V gene. There are 15 residues in the CDR3. CDR3 residues: CASSAGSLGANVLTF. CDR3 coding DNA: TGTGCCAGCAGTGCGGGCAGCCTTGGGGCCAACGTCCTGACTTTC.

This clonotype appeared a few times. The chain carries TRBV12-3 or TRBV12-4 and TRBJ1-1; TRBD1 might be the D (6 bases). This CDR3 has 14 residues. V gave up 5 bases and J gave up 3 bases, with 13 bases separating them. CDR3 DNA sequence: TGTGCCAGCAGTCTCCAGGGGTTTTACACTGAAGCTTTCTTT. This codes for CASSLQGFYTEAFF.

As regards this clonotype: The junction departs from germline at one end; a sequencing error may be responsible. V is TRBV20-1 and J is TRBJ2-3; TRBD1 agrees at 9 bases. The CDR3 totals 15 residues. Per germline, CDR1 DFQATT and CDR2 SNEGSKA (reference sequence). The CDR3 here is CGAGPGTGPTDTQYF. The CDR3 DNA reads as TGCGGTGCTGGCCCCGGGACAGGGCCCACAGATACGCAGTATTTT.

The rearrangement uses TRBV28 and TRBJ2-3; 7 bases fit TRBD1. Germline-derived CDR1 and CDR2 are MDHEN and SYDVKM. V gave up 1 base and J gave up 2 bases; unmatched junction bases: 3. This CDR3 comprises 15 residues. CDR3 coding DNA: TGTGCCAGCAGTTTATCCGGACAGGCCACAGATACGCAGTATTTT. This sequence encodes CASSLSGQATDTQYF. Based on the CDR3 plus reference TRBV28 and TRBJ2-3, the full variable domain is DVKVTQSSRYLVKRTGEKVFLECVQDMDHENMFWYRQDPGLGLRLIYFSYDVKMKEKGDIPEGYSVSREKKERFSLILESASTNQTSMYLCASSLSGQATDTQYFGPGTRLTVL.

This clonotype appeared a few times. The chain couples TRBV19 to TRBJ1-6; D unresolved. Deletions cut 2 bases from V and 7 bases from J, with 6 bases between. This CDR3 comprises 13 residues. Germline V gene lookup returns CDR1 LNHDA and CDR2 SQIVND (reference sequence). DNA for the CDR3: TGTGCCAGTAGTATACGTGTAAATTCACCCCTCCACTTT. Translated, it gives CASSIRVNSPLHF.

This clonotype was counted at least ten times. V usage is TRBV10-3 and J usage is TRBJ2-3; 10 bases line up with TRBD2. The CDR3 extends over 19 amino acids. The ends lost 3 bases at V and 4 bases at J; junction bases unmatched: 16. CDR1 is ENHRY and CDR2 is SYGVKD in the germline V gene. CDR3 sequence reads: CAISEPLSGGAFISDTQYF. The CDR3 region has the DNA TGTGCCATCAGTGAACCACTGAGCGGGGGGGCCTTCATCTCAGATACGCAGTATTTT.

This clonotype has a count of ten or more. The rearrangement joins TRBV29-1 to TRBJ2-7; D is uncertain. V shed 0 bases and J shed 0 bases, with 15 bases lying between them. This CDR3 comprises 16 residues. CDR1 and CDR2 from the germline V gene are SQVTM and ANQGSEA. The CDR3 protein is CSVEELSGPLSYEQYF. The CDR3 nucleotides read TGCAGCGTTGAAGAGTTGTCCGGCCCTCTCTCCTACGAGCAGTACTTC.

This clonotype was detected ten times or more. The genes are TRBV6-2 or TRBV6-3 and TRBJ2-5, with 9 bases fitting TRBD2. Germline CDR1 is MNHEY and CDR2 is SVGEGT. The junction had 8 bases not matched to a gene; V was cut back by 6 bases and J by 3 bases. This CDR3 comprises 15 residues. CDR3 region: CASSPSLAGKETQYF. CDR3 in DNA: TGTGCCAGCAGCCCCTCACTAGCGGGCAAAGAGACCCAGTACTTC.

This clonotype was seen at least ten times. J is TRBJ1-1 and V is TRBV12-3 or TRBV12-4; D unresolved. CDR3 length equals 14 residues. Between the trimmed V and J ends, which lost 6 bases and 2 bases, there was a span of 13 bases. The CDR3 region is CASSPQAPNTEAFF. The CDR3 DNA reads TGTGCCAGCAGCCCCCAGGCCCCTAACACTGAAGCTTTCTTT.

This sequence joins TRBV29-1 and TRBJ2-5; D gene unclear. The V and J ends lost 4 bases and 2 bases respectively, with 11 bases between them. Germline CDR1 reads SQVTM; CDR2 reads ANQGSEA. The CDR3 is 13 amino acids. CDR3 region: CSVVWGIQETQYF. The CDR3 DNA sequence: TGCAGCGTTGTTTGGGGAATACAAGAGACCCAGTACTTC.

This clonotype appeared a few times. This rearrangement joins TRBV29-1 to TRBJ1-1; no clear D. In germline, CDR1 is SQVTM, CDR2 ANQGSEA. This CDR3 is built from 11 residues. The V end was cut by 4 bases, the J end by 8 bases, with 11 bases between. The CDR3 nucleotides read TGCAGCGTTGGGTACTCGACAGAAGCTTTCTTT. Translating it yields CSVGYSTEAFF.

The V and J genes are TRBV19 and TRBJ2-2; D remains ambiguous. CDR3 length equals 12 residues. Trimming shortened V by 9 bases and J by 6 bases, and 11 bases separated the two germline ends. Germline V lookup: CDR1 LNHDA, CDR2 SQIVND (reference sequence). Here the CDR3 DNA reads TGTGCCAGCAAAAGGGTTGCCGGGGAGCTGTTTTTT. Translation: CASKRVAGELFF. The full variable domain, with the rest looked up from reference TRBV19 and TRBJ2-2, is DGGITQSPKYLFRKEGQNVTLSCEQNLNHDAMYWYRQDPGQGLRLIYYSQIVNDFQKGDIAEGYSVSREKKESFPLTVTSAQKNPTAFYLCASKRVAGELFFGEGSRLTVL.

J is TRBJ2-4 and V is TRBV15; the D is unclear. The ends were cut back, 2 bases at V and 2 bases at J, with 7 bases in the middle. Germline V lookup: CDR1 LNHNV, CDR2 YYDKDF (reference sequence). The CDR3 runs 14 residues. The CDR3 is CATSRSDPKNIQYF. The CDR3 coding sequence is TGTGCCACCAGCAGATCGGACCCCAAAAACATTCAGTACTTC. Variable domain in full (rest from reference TRBV15 and TRBJ2-4): DAMVIQNPRYQVTQFGKPVTLSCSQTLNHNVMYWYQQKSSQAPKLLFHYYDKDFNNEADTPDNFQSRRPNTSFCFLDIRSPGLGDTAMYLCATSRSDPKNIQYFGAGTRLSVL.

The sample holds many counts of this clonotype. The chain is built from TRBV27 and TRBJ2-7; TRBD2 matches at 15 bases. Germline lookup yields CDR1 MNHEY and CDR2 SMNVEV (reference sequence). V was pared by 5 bases and J by 3 bases, with 14 bases of the junction left unmatched. The CDR3 runs 19 residues. The CDR3 reads CASSLRTSGRAPGGYEQYF. CDR3 coding DNA: TGTGCCAGCAGTCTGAGGACTAGCGGGAGGGCGCCGGGTGGCTACGAGCAGTACTTC.